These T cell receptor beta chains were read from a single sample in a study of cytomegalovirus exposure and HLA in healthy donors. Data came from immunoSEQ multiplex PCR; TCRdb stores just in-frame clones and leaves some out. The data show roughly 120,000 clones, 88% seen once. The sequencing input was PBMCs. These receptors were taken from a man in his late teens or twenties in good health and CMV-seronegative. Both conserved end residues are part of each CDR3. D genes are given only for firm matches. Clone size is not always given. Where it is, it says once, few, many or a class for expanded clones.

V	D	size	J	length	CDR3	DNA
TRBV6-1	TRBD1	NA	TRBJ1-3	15	CASIRDRSSGNTIYF	TGTGCCAGCATTAGGGACAGGAGCTCTGGAAACACCATATATTTT
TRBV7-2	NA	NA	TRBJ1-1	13	CASSLTLETEAFF	TGTGCCAGCAGCTTAACTCTCGAGACTGAAGCTTTCTTT
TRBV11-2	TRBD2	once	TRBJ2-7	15	CASRTGTSGSYEQYF	TGTGCCAGCAGGACCGGGACTAGCGGATCCTACGAGCAGTACTTC
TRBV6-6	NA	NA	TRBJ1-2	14	CASSPPAGNYGYTF	TGTGCCAGCAGCCCGCCGGCGGGGAACTATGGCTACACCTTC
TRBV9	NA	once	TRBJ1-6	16	CASSVAPNLDSSPLHF	TGTGCCAGCAGCGTAGCCCCAAACCTCGATAGTTCACCCCTCCACTTT
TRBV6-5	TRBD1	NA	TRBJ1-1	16	CASSYRQGPGNTEAFF	TGTGCCAGCAGTTATAGACAGGGGCCGGGGAACACTGAAGCTTTCTTT
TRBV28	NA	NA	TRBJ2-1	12	CASSWGPGEQFF	TGTGCCAGCAGTTGGGGGCCGGGTGAGCAGTTCTTC
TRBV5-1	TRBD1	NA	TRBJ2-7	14	CASSLIQGVDEQYF	TGCGCCAGCAGCTTGATACAGGGGGTGGACGAGCAGTACTTC
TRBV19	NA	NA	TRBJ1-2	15	CASSMGPGGHYGYTF	TGTGCCAGTAGTATGGGGCCTGGCGGCCACTATGGCTACACCTTC
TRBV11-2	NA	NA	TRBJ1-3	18	CASSSQPRQVHSGNTIYF	TGTGCCAGCAGCTCCCAACCTCGACAGGTCCATTCTGGAAACACCATATATTTT